This T cell receptor (beta chain) was captured by sequencing in a study of response to subunit inactivated influenza vaccine. The CDR3 consists of 12 residues. J gave up 5 bases and V 7 bases, and 1 base lay outside the gene matches. This clonotype was counted a few times. Its cognate antigen is unknown. Each CDR3 protein is one row after TCRdb ran MiXCR on the RT-PCR reads. This table has 450,000 to 600,000 distinct CDR3 sequences, around 7.7% appearing once. Findings of the study overall: Researchers suggested that each seasonal influenza vaccination recruits few new T cells.

Material: PBMCs from blood, obtained roughly 24 months after vaccination. This clonotype was obtained from a man aged 50-75 years who received an inactivated influenza vaccine. V usage is TRBV12-3 or TRBV12-4 and J usage is TRBJ1-5, with 8 bases lining up with TRBD1. The CDR3 DNA reads as TGTGCCAGCAAGACAGGGGATCAGCCCCAGCATTTT. Translation: CASKTGDQPQHF.